This T cell receptor (beta chain) was identified during a study of blood T cell repertoires in COVID-19. Turning to the study itself: Both acute and convalescent COVID-19 samples were obtained from the United States, Italy and Spain. Sources were T cells, B-cell-depleted T cells, or PBMCs; the material itself was cDNA or gDNA.

Germline CDR1 is KGHSH and CDR2 is LQKENI. This CDR3 has 16 amino acids. V was cut by 4 bases and J by 0 bases, with 12 bases left in between. Original analysis: Amplification of reference gene primers was used by the study to estimate nucleated cell counts. Clones were sequenced by immunoSEQ multiplex PCR, and TCRdb holds only the in-frame ones, with some missing. The V and J calls and the clone size are those of that table, but D and trimming were determined from the DNA. The sample lists approximately 44,000 clones, about four fifths occurring once. The TCR sequence derives from a human donor in a cohort sampled during active COVID-19. The rearrangement links TRBV18 to TRBJ2-2; D is unresolved. The material sequenced was peripheral blood. The chain's CDR3 is CASSLIDAANTGELFF. In DNA, the CDR3 is TGTGCCAGCTCACTAATCGACGCGGCGAACACCGGGGAGCTGTTTTTT.